This T cell receptor beta chain was sequenced for a study of blood T cell repertoires in COVID-19. The germline gives CDR1 LGHNT, CDR2 FRNRAP. The CDR3 spans 18 residues. V shed 7 bases and J 3 bases; nucleotides not matched to a gene: 14. Sequenced by immunoSEQ multiplex PCR; TCRdb stores in-frame clones only, minus some. The profile covers under 50,000 clones, with 82% appearing a single time and roughly 4.3% taken by the ten largest. The sequence derives from a woman in her 70s with acute or convalescent COVID-19. The sample was peripheral blood. V usage is TRBV12-5 and J usage is TRBJ1-4; TRBD1 matches 10 bases. For the CDR3, the DNA is TGTGCTAGTGTCCCCCGACAGGGGGCGGTCGCAGCTAATGAAAAACTGTTTTTT. It translates to CASVPRQGAVAANEKLFF. Full variable domain (rest looked up from reference TRBV12-5 and TRBJ1-4): DARVTQTPRHKVTEMGQEVTMRCQPILGHNTVFWYRQTMMQGLELLAYFRNRAPLDDSGMPKDRFSAEMPDATLATLKIQPSEPRDSAVYFCASVPRQGAVAANEKLFFGSGTQLSVL.